The entry below gives a single TCR beta chain sequence along with its context. Its antigen remains unknown. With 5 bases clipped from V and 5 bases from J, the junction kept 9 bases outside the gene matches. The CDR3 is 14 residues long. Germline lookup yields CDR1 SGDLS and CDR2 YYNGEE. The data are from a study of T cell clonotyping in hematopoietic cell transplantation. General study results and limits: Recipient TCR diversity dropped after transplant; expanded clonotypes rose from day 30 to 180. Broader posttransplant TCR repertoire diversity was predicted by graft donor and pretransplant recipient Inverse Simpson Index values.

Recipients were bled about 28 days pretransplant and at posttransplant days 30, 100, 180. Repertoires were generated with immunoSEQ multiplex PCR, while TCRdb's copy carries only in-frame clones and drops some. The sample consists of about 10,000 clones, 40% to 65% of them appearing once. Here the sequenced sample was peripheral blood mononuclear cells, taken 100 days after allogeneic stem cell transplant. The clonotype originates from a female patient in her fifties who had an allogeneic stem cell transplant from an unrelated donor, so the T cells may come from the graft donor. Some clones in this sample may be carry-over from other donors' samples. The chain carries TRBV9 and TRBJ2-5; 7 nucleotides align to TRBD2. The CDR3 DNA follows: TGTGCCAGCAGTTCCAGCGGGACGGGTGAGACCCAGTACTTC. Amino acid sequence: CASSSSGTGETQYF.